These 6 T cell receptor beta chains originate from one sample sequenced in a study of T cell responses to AZD1222 COVID-19 vaccine. The method was immunoSEQ multiplex PCR; TCRdb's version includes in-frame clones alone and lacks a portion of them. The repertoire holds more than 100,000 clones, approximately 90% seen once, with approximately 8.4% in the top ten. The specimen comprised peripheral blood, sampled on day 0 of AZD1222 vaccination. The receptors stem from an adult in good health.

The gene calls are TRBV9 and TRBJ1-1; possibly TRBD1 for D (5 bases). The germline CDR1 and CDR2 sequences are SGDLS and YYNGEE. The CDR3 has 17 amino acids. V was cut by 0 bases and J by 0 bases, with 15 bases left in between. For the CDR3, the DNA is TGTGCCAGCAGCGTAGCCGGGGCGGGGGATTTGAACACTGAAGCTTTCTTT. It is translated as CASSVAGAGDLNTEAFF. Full variable domain (missing parts from reference TRBV9 and TRBJ1-1): DSGVTQTPKHLITATGQRVTLRCSPRSGDLSVYWYQQSLDQGLQFLIQYYNGEERAKGNILERFSAQQFPDLHSELNLSSLELGDSALYFCASSVAGAGDLNTEAFFGQGTRLTVV.

This clone was recorded only once. The chain links TRBV5-1 to TRBJ1-4; D gene ambiguous. V gave up 4 bases and J gave up 0 bases, with 13 bases separating them. CDR1 and CDR2 (germline): SGHRS, YFSETQ. The CDR3 is made up of 16 amino acids. DNA of the CDR3: TGCGCCAGCAGCGGCCCTGGGTGGCCAACTAATGAAAAACTGTTTTTT. Protein: CASSGPGWPTNEKLFF.

This rearrangement joins TRBV19 to TRBJ1-1; the D gene is possibly TRBD1 (6 bases). The CDR3 consists of 16 residues. V lost 3 bases and J lost 5, with 19 bases in between. From germline, CDR1 is LNHDA and CDR2 SQIVND (reference sequence). CDR3 bases: TGTGCCAGTAGTATTTGGTCCACAGGGTCGGAAACTGAAGCTTTCTTT. Residues: CASSIWSTGSETEAFF.

The chain is built from TRBV7-9 and TRBJ1-4; perhaps TRBD1 as D (5 bases). V gave up 1 base and J gave up 7 bases, with 13 bases separating them. The V gene's germline CDR1 is SEHNR and CDR2 FQNEAQ (reference sequence). This CDR3 contains 15 residues. CDR3 sequence (DNA): TGTGCCAGCAGCTTAGAGGCAGGGCGTGGTGAAAAACTGTTTTTT. Its protein is CASSLEAGRGEKLFF.

The chain uses TRBV27 and TRBJ1-5, with D possibly TRBD1 on 6 matching bases. The CDR3 runs to 16 residues. V shed 7 bases and J shed 6 bases, with 22 bases lying between them. CDR1 is MNHEY, CDR2 SMNVEV, per germline (reference sequence). As DNA, the CDR3 is TGTGCCAGCATGACGGGGGGCCCGATCGGGGGTCAGCCCCAGCATTTT. It specifies CASMTGGPIGGQPQHF.

This clone appeared once. J is TRBJ1-1 and V is TRBV29-1; no definite D call. V lost 6 bases, J lost 1 base, and 6 bases lay in between. This CDR3 contains 11 residues. Germline values: CDR1 SQVTM, CDR2 ANQGSEA. The CDR3 bases are TGCAGCGTGAAGGAGAACACTGAAGCTTTCTTT. This encodes CSVKENTEAFF.